This TCR beta chain was identified in a study of cytomegalovirus exposure and HLA in healthy donors. The germline V gene encodes CDR1 MNHEY and CDR2 SMNVEV (reference sequence). This CDR3 is built from 16 residues. V lost 3 bases to trimming and J lost 4 bases; unmatched junction nucleotides: 9. Details on this clone: The antigen remains undetermined.

60 Vbeta and 13 Jbeta primers were used in PCR. Sequenced by immunoSEQ multiplex PCR; TCRdb stores in-frame clones only, minus some. The data show roughly 110,000 clones, 60% to 80% seen once. Study-wide points: In vitro experiments confirmed that three CMV-associated chains were specific for CMV antigens. Segments of the TCR beta V type were, in most cases, productive about 90% or about 30% of the time in an earlier analysis.

This clonotype was sampled from a man younger than 30 in good health and CMV-seropositive. Sequencing was performed on PBMCs. The rearrangement links TRBV27 to TRBJ2-1; 7 positions agree with TRBD2. CDR3 in amino acids: CASSFAGGTAYNEQFF. The CDR3 coding sequence is TGTGCCAGCAGTTTTGCCGGGGGGACCGCGTACAATGAGCAGTTCTTC.